This T cell receptor beta chain comes out of a study of Ad26.COV2.S vaccination and SARS-CoV-2 variants. Broader study findings: Researchers cautioned that TCR breadth and depth analyses may have underestimated total T cell responses. Whether participants received vaccine or placebo, their non-spike TCR breadth was similar.

Looked up from germline, CDR1 is MNHEY and CDR2 is SVGEGT. This CDR3 comprises 15 residues. Germline trimming cut 6 bases from V and 15 bases from J; bases unmatched to any gene: 13. With respect to this clone: The antigen remains undetermined.

Data came from immunoSEQ multiplex PCR; TCRdb stores just in-frame clones and leaves some out. The sample shows under 95,000 clones, 82% of them seen only once. Sequenced here: peripheral blood, sampled after recovery from COVID-19. This chain links TRBV6-2 or TRBV6-3 with TRBJ2-1; 14 bases map to TRBD2. This sequence originates from a human donor who had recovered from COVID-19. The CDR3, as DNA: TGTGCCAGCAGCCCTGGGACTAGCGGGAGATTTAGTGGGTTCTTC. Translating it yields CASSPGTSGRFSGFF.